This T cell receptor (beta chain) was identified in a study of OX40 agonist ivuxolimab in advanced cancers. CDR1 MGHRA and CDR2 YSYEKL come from the germline V gene. The CDR3 has 15 residues. Trimming took 3 bases from V and 5 from J, leaving 16 bases between them. The assay was immunoSEQ multiplex PCR, and TCRdb's table has in-frame clones only and misses some. The sample shows around 60,000 clones, around 87% of them seen only once. This clone was observed a handful of times. This chain connects TRBV4-1 to TRBJ2-5; D gene ambiguous. This specimen consisted of CD4+ or CD8+ T cells sorted from blood, obtained in a trial of the OX40 agonist ivuxolimab. This receptor was taken from an adult with an advanced solid tumor such as melanoma, head and neck, liver or kidney cancer. The CDR3 sequence is CASSQEGPRWETQYF. CDR3 nucleotides: TGCGCCAGCAGCCAGGAAGGGCCCAGGTGGGAGACCCAGTACTTC.